These 9 T cell receptor beta chains share one sample of origin, sequenced in a study of OX40 agonist ivuxolimab in advanced cancers. Library preparation was by the immunoSEQ multiplex PCR assay. TCRdb's version of the immuneACCESS table is confined to in-frame rearrangements and falls short of the full clone set. An unresolved V gene accounts for under half of the shortfall where checked; the remainder is of unknown origin. Here the sample has about 100,000 clones; 85% to 90% occur a single time. In total, the top ten clones hold more than 0.15% of the sample. This specimen consisted of CD4+ or CD8+ T cells sorted from blood, obtained in a trial of the OX40 agonist ivuxolimab. The origin of the receptors is an adult with an advanced solid tumor such as melanoma, head and neck, liver or kidney cancer.

A note on this clone: This same CDR3 is encoded by further DNA sequences in the sample. This chain links TRBV27 with TRBJ2-1; the match to TRBD2 covers 10 bases. The V gene's germline CDR1 is MNHEY and CDR2 SMNVEV (reference sequence). Losses at the gene ends were 0 bases for V and 4 bases for J; bases not matched to a gene: 0. There are 15 residues in the CDR3. CDR3 nucleotide sequence: TGTGCCAGCAGTTTATCAGCGGGGGGGTACAATGAGCAGTTCTTC. This translates into CASSLSAGGYNEQFF.

The V gene is TRBV7-9, the J gene TRBJ2-1; 12 bases are a match to TRBD2. This CDR3 comprises 12 residues. The J segment lost 12 bases and the V segment lost 5 bases, leaving 2 bases of the junction unmatched. Germline lookup yields CDR1 SEHNR and CDR2 FQNEAQ (reference sequence). DNA for the CDR3: TGTGCCAGCAGCCCGACTAGCGGGAGGCAGTTCTTC. Protein product: CASSPTSGRQFF.

CDR3 sequence reads: CASSELATRGAQYF. In nucleotides, the CDR3 is TGTGCCAGCAGTGAATTAGCTACTCGCGGCGCCCAGTACTTC. The V gene is TRBV6-1, the J gene TRBJ2-5; D not certain. CDR3 length equals 14 residues. The germline gives CDR1 MNHNS, CDR2 SASEGT. Trimming pared 2 bases from V and 9 bases from J, leaving 16 bases between.

The chain couples TRBV5-4 to TRBJ2-3; perhaps D is TRBD1 or TRBD2 (5 bases each). The CDR3 totals 13 residues. Trimming stripped 4 bases from V and 4 bases from J, with 10 bases between. Per germline, CDR1 SGHNT and CDR2 YYREEE (reference sequence). CDR3 sequence (DNA): TGTGCCAGCAGCCCCGGGACCGCAGATACGCAGTATTTT. It is translated as CASSPGTADTQYF.

This clone was seen only once. The J gene is TRBJ1-3, the V gene TRBV2; 7 nucleotides align to TRBD1. The CDR3 consists of 13 residues. Germline lookup yields CDR1 SNHLY and CDR2 FYNNEI. V lost 10 bases to trimming and J lost 2 bases; unmatched junction nucleotides: 5. CDR3 in amino acids: CATMTGTGNTIYF. The CDR3 DNA sequence: TGTGCCACCATGACAGGGACTGGAAACACCATATATTTT.

This clone was seen just once. The gene calls are TRBV6-5 and TRBJ2-7; D might be TRBD2 (6 bases). Trimming stripped 6 bases from V and 3 bases from J, with 15 bases between. Per germline, CDR1 MNHEY and CDR2 SVGAGI. This CDR3 has 14 residues. CDR3: CASSAGGIYYEQYF. In DNA, the CDR3 is TGTGCCAGCAGCGCCGGGGGTATTTACTACGAGCAGTACTTC.

This chain links TRBV28 with TRBJ1-1; D possibly corresponds to TRBD1 (5 bases). Germline V CDR1 and CDR2: MDHEN, SYDVKM. The CDR3 extends over 15 amino acids. V gave up 7 bases and J gave up 4 bases, with 19 bases separating them. The CDR3 region has the DNA TGTGCCAGCAACCTTCCCGGGGGGAAAGGCACTGAAGCTTTCTTT. Residues: CASNLPGGKGTEAFF.

The chain combines TRBV28 with TRBJ1-5, with D maybe TRBD1 (5 bases). The CDR3 has 15 amino acids. V was trimmed by 6 bases and J by 2 bases, leaving 14 bases between them. Germline CDR1 and CDR2: MDHEN and SYDVKM. CDR3 protein: CASRPIGAGNQPQHF. The CDR3 nucleotides are TGTGCCAGCAGGCCAATCGGGGCGGGCAATCAGCCCCAGCATTTT.

This clone came up once. The chain couples TRBV6-1 to TRBJ2-1; D is perhaps TRBD1 (6 bases). Germline-derived CDR1 and CDR2 are MNHNS and SASEGT. V dropped 6 bases and J dropped 9 bases, with 18 bases sitting between them. The CDR3 runs to 14 residues. The CDR3 here is CASRAGASSSEQFF. The CDR3 DNA follows: TGTGCCAGCAGGGCAGGGGCTAGCTCTTCTGAGCAGTTCTTC.